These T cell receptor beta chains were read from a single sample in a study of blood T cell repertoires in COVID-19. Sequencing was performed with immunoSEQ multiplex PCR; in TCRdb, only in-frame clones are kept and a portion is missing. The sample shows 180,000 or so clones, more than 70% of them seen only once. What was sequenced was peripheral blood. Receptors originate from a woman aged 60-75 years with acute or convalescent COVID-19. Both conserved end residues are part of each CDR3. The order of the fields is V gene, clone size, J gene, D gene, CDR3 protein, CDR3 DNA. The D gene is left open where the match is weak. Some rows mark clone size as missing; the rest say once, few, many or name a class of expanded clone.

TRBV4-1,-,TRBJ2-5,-,CASSQDGGIPGTQYF,TGCGCCAGCAGCCAAGATGGCGGCATACCTGGGACCCAGTACTTC
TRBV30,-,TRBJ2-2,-,CAWSVRSWGDGELFF,TGTGCCTGGAGTGTACGGAGTTGGGGAGATGGGGAGCTGTTTTTT
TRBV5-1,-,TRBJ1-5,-,CASSLGTGRYSNQPQHF,TGCGCCAGCAGCTTGGGTACAGGGCGTTATAGCAATCAGCCCCAGCATTTT
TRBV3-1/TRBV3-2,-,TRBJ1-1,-,CASSPSDYMGAFF,TGTGCCAGCAGCCCTAGTGATTATATGGGAGCTTTCTTT
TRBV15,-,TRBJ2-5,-,CATSRSQGSETQYF,TGTGCCACCAGCAGGAGTCAGGGGAGTGAGACCCAGTACTTC
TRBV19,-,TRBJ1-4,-,CASSVGRGVTTNEKLFF,TGTGCCAGTAGTGTGGGACGGGGGGTTACAACTAATGAAAAACTGTTTTTT
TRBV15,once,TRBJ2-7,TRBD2,CATSRGLVGTSGYEQYF,TGTGCCACCAGCAGAGGCCTCGTCGGGACTAGCGGGTACGAGCAGTACTTC
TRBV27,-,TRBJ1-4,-,CASSRVPNEKLFF,TGTGCCAGCTCCAGGGTCCCTAATGAAAAACTGTTTTTT
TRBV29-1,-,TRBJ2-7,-,CSPTLRCSTHEQYF,TGCAGCCCCACCCTCAGGTGTAGTACCCACGAGCAGTACTTC
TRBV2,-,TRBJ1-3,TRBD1,CASGLWTGVINTIYF,TGTGCCAGCGGCCTTTGGACAGGGGTCATAAACACCATATATTTT
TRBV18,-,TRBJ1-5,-,CASSPFRTGVPNQPQHF,TGTGCCAGCTCACCGTTCAGGACTGGAGTCCCCAATCAGCCCCAGCATTTT
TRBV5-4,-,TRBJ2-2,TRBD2,CASSFPSGANTGELFF,TGTGCCAGCAGCTTCCCTAGCGGGGCGAACACCGGGGAGCTGTTTTTT
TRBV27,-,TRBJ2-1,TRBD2,CASSPGTSGSGQFF,TGTGCCAGCAGTCCAGGGACTAGCGGGAGCGGGCAGTTCTTC
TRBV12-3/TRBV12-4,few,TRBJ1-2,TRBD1,CASSPGQDYGYTF,TGTGCCAGCAGCCCTGGACAGGACTATGGCTACACCTTC
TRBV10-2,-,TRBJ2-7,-,CASSESWDKYHEQYF,TGCGCCAGCAGTGAGTCGTGGGACAAGTACCACGAGCAGTACTTC
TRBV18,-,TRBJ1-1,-,CASFATVTGEAFF,TGTGCCAGCTTCGCCACCGTCACGGGTGAAGCTTTCTTT
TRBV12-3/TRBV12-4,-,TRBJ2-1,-,CASSSTMRARQFF,TGTGCCAGCAGTAGCACTATGAGGGCGAGGCAGTTCTTC
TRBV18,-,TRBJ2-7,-,CASSPMVGYEQYF,TGTGCCAGCTCACCAATGGTCGGCTACGAGCAGTACTTC
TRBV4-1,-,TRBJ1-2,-,CASSRAELRGPSGEGYTF,TGCGCCAGCAGCCGAGCCGAGTTGCGGGGCCCCTCCGGCGAAGGCTACACCTTC
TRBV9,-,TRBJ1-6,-,CASSQGQGYNSPLHF,TGTGCCAGCAGCCAAGGGCAGGGGTATAATTCACCCCTCCACTTT
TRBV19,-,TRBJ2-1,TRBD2,CASSIDPREGNNEQFF,TGTGCCAGTAGTATAGATCCACGGGAGGGCAACAATGAGCAGTTCTTC
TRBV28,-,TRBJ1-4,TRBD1,CASSPAQTGVNEKLFF,TGTGCCAGCAGTCCCGCCCAGACAGGGGTTAATGAAAAACTGTTTTTT
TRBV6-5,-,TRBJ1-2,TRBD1,CASSWTGEFNYGYTF,TGTGCCAGCAGTTGGACAGGAGAGTTCAACTATGGCTACACCTTC
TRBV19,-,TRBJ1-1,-,CASSNLGGGTEAFF,TGTGCCAGTAGTAATCTGGGGGGTGGCACTGAAGCTTTCTTT
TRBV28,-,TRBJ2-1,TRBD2,CASSLGGSHEQFF,TGTGCCAGCAGTTTGGGGGGGAGTCATGAGCAGTTCTTC
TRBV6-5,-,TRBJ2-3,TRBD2,CASSYHPGGSTDTQYF,TGTGCCAGCAGTTACCACCCGGGAGGAAGCACAGATACGCAGTATTTT
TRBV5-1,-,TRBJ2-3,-,CASSLAGARGTDTQYF,TGCGCCAGCAGCTTGGCGGGAGCTAGGGGCACAGATACGCAGTATTTT
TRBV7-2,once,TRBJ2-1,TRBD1,CASSLGQGPQNEQFF,TGTGCCAGCAGCTTAGGACAGGGTCCGCAGAATGAGCAGTTCTTC
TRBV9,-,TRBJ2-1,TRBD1,CASSAWDRGNEQFF,TGTGCCAGCAGCGCTTGGGACAGAGGTAATGAGCAGTTCTTC
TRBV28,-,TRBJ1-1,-,CASSPWGGEAFF,TGTGCCAGCAGCCCCTGGGGGGGTGAAGCTTTCTTT
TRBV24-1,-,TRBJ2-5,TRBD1,CATSLAPGQGAGETQYF,TGTGCCACCAGTCTTGCCCCGGGACAGGGGGCGGGGGAGACCCAGTACTTC
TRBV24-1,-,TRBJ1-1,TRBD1,CATRARDRTNTEAFF,TGTGCCACCAGGGCCAGGGACAGAACGAACACTGAAGCTTTCTTT
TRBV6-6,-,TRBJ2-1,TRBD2,CASSYLTSGGYNEQFF,TGTGCCAGCAGTTACCTGACTAGCGGGGGGTACAATGAGCAGTTCTTC
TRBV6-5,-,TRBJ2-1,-,CASSSQGSSYNEQFF,TGTGCCAGCAGTTCCCAGGGGAGCTCCTACAATGAGCAGTTCTTC
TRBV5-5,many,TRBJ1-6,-,CASSLDPGGGNSPLHF,TGTGCCAGCAGCTTGGATCCGGGGGGTGGTAATTCACCCCTCCACTTT
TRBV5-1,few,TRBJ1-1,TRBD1,CASSSGQGNTEAFF,TGCGCCAGCAGCTCGGGACAGGGAAACACTGAAGCTTTCTTT
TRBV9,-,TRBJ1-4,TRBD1,CASSVGTGTSNEKLFF,TGTGCCAGCAGCGTGGGGACAGGGACGTCTAATGAAAAACTGTTTTTT
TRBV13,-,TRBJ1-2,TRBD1,CASSRRQGVDGYTF,TGTGCCAGCAGCCGCCGACAGGGTGTCGATGGCTACACCTTC
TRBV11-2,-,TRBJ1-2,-,CAAGQVYGYTF,TGTGCTGCCGGACAAGTCTATGGCTACACCTTC
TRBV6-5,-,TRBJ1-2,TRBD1,CASSFDRGYGYTF,TGTGCCAGCAGTTTTGACAGGGGCTATGGCTACACCTTC
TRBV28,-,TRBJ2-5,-,CASSWPRETQYF,TGTGCCAGCAGTTGGCCGAGGGAGACCCAGTACTTC
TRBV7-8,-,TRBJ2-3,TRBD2,CGGAGGPTDTQYF,TGTGGGGGGGCGGGAGGACCCACAGATACGCAGTATTTT
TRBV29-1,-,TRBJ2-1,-,CSVLVLNEQFF,TGCAGCGTCCTAGTCCTGAATGAGCAGTTCTTC
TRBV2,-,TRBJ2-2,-,CASSVFTGELFF,TGTGCCAGCAGCGTCTTCACCGGGGAGCTGTTTTTT
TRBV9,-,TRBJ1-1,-,CASRPRENTEAFF,TGTGCCAGCAGACCCAGGGAGAACACTGAAGCTTTCTTT
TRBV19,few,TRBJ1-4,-,CASSKQGRSEKLFF,TGTGCCAGTAGTAAGCAGGGGCGAAGTGAAAAACTGTTTTTT
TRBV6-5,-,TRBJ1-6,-,CASSYSYNSPLHF,TGTGCCAGCAGCTACTCCTATAATTCACCCCTCCACTTT
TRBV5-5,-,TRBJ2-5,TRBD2,CASSSSGGRQETQYF,TGTGCCAGCAGTTCCAGCGGGGGGAGGCAAGAGACCCAGTACTTC
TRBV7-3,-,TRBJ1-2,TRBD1,CASSNGQGNYGYTF,TGTGCCAGCAGCAACGGACAGGGGAACTATGGCTACACCTTC
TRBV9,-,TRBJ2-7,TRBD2,CASSVGVEAGAYEQYF,TGTGCCAGCAGCGTAGGTGTCGAAGCGGGGGCTTACGAGCAGTACTTC
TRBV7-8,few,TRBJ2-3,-,CASTTPGKDTQYF,TGTGCCAGCACGACGCCAGGGAAGGATACGCAGTATTTT
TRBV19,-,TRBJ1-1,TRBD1,CASSPTGGLNTEAFF,TGTGCCAGTAGCCCAACAGGGGGTCTGAACACTGAAGCTTTCTTT
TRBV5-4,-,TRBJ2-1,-,CASSPGGSVYNEQFF,TGTGCCAGCAGCCCTGGTGGCAGCGTATACAATGAGCAGTTCTTC
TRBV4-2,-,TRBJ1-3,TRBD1,CASSQETAGGLGNTIYF,TGTGCCAGCAGCCAGGAGACCGCAGGGGGACTTGGAAACACCATATATTTT
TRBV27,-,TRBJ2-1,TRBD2,CASTRLAGGNNEQFF,TGTGCCAGCACCCGACTAGCGGGAGGTAACAATGAGCAGTTCTTC
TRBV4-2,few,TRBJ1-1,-,CASSSLVDGVNTEAFF,TGTGCCAGCAGCTCCCTTGTTGACGGGGTTAACACTGAAGCTTTCTTT
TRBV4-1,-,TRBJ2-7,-,CASSQDNEQYF,TGCGCCAGCAGCCAGGACAACGAGCAGTACTTC
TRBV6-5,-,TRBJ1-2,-,CASSYGGSNYGYTF,TGTGCCAGCAGTTATGGTGGCTCCAACTATGGCTACACCTTC
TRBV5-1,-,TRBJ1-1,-,CASSPGGSEAFF,TGCGCCAGCAGCCCCGGGGGATCTGAAGCTTTCTTT
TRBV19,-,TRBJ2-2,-,CASSVRTAGELFF,TGTGCCAGTAGTGTCAGGACAGCCGGGGAGCTGTTTTTT